This section outlines one T cell receptor (beta chain) sequence together with its context. As yet, its antigen is unknown. This CDR3 spans 19 amino acids. Per germline, CDR1 SGDLS and CDR2 YYNGEE. Deletions cut 1 base from V and 0 bases from J, with 17 bases between. The sample comes from a study of T cell repertoires in cytomegalovirus infection. Regarding the study as a whole: The ex vivo response was dominated by HLA-C-restricted CMV-specific TCR beta clonotypes.

TCRdb re-called the reads through MiXCR, storing one row per CDR3 protein. The repertoire holds approximately 630,000 distinct CDR3 sequences, with approximately 24% as singletons. The chain joins TRBV9 to TRBJ2-6; D gene uncertain. The sequence came from a human donor in good health (CMV status not recorded). Some clones in this sample may be carry-over from other donors' samples. Material for sequencing was CD8+ T cells from PBMCs. Written as DNA, the CDR3 is TGTGCCAGCAGCGTACAAGTGGTCACAGAGAGCTCTGGGGCCAACGTCCTGACTTTC. It encodes CASSVQVVTESSGANVLTF.